This T cell receptor (beta chain) was captured in a study of blood T cell repertoires in COVID-19. Overall study context: The United States, Italy and Spain provided the acute and convalescent COVID-19 samples.

Sequenced by immunoSEQ multiplex PCR; TCRdb stores in-frame clones only, minus some. Here the sample spans approximately 450,000 clones, 70% to 90% being singletons. Cohort allocation depended upon clinical history that participants reported. Germline trimming cut 0 bases from V and 10 bases from J; bases unmatched to any gene: 14. Germline-derived CDR1 and CDR2 are LGHNA and YSLEER. This CDR3 comprises 16 residues. Source material: PBMCs or T cells enriched from blood (not recorded which). The source is a woman under 30 with acute COVID-19. This rearrangement joins TRBV4-3 to TRBJ1-1; 7 bases map to TRBD1. The CDR3 here is CASSQDPQLDRDPAFF. CDR3 DNA: TGCGCCAGCAGCCAAGACCCCCAACTCGACAGGGATCCAGCTTTCTTT.